What follows are 6 T cell receptor beta chains derived from one specimen sequenced in a study of primary melanoma T cells and metastatic recurrence. The method was immunoSEQ multiplex PCR; TCRdb's version includes in-frame clones alone and lacks a portion of them. This table has 650 or so clones, around 79% appearing once. Sequencing used melanoma tumor tissue. All receptors come from a human donor with melanoma.

Concerning this clone: The junction and the germline gene differ at one end; a read error may be behind it. Additional DNA sequences in this sample encode the identical CDR3. J is TRBJ2-2 and V is TRBV6-8; TRBD2 matches at 12 bases. Germline CDR1 reads MNHGY; CDR2 reads SAAAGT. The CDR3 has 15 residues. CDR3 DNA sequence: TGTGCCAGCAGCCTAGCGGGAGGGTACACCGGGGAGTTGTTTTTT. Encoded protein: CASSLAGGYTGELFF.

The chain has TRBV15 and TRBJ2-1, with 8 bases fitting TRBD2. CDR3 length: 16 amino acids. Germline V CDR1 and CDR2: LNHNV, YYDKDF (reference sequence). Trimming removed 0 bases from V and 8 bases from J; junction bases left unmatched: 9. CDR3 sequence: CATSRDQAGEGDEQFF. The CDR3 coding sequence is TGTGCCACCAGCAGAGATCAAGCGGGAGAAGGGGATGAGCAGTTCTTC. Full variable domain (outside the CDR3, taken from reference TRBV15 and TRBJ2-1): DAMVIQNPRYQVTQFGKPVTLSCSQTLNHNVMYWYQQKSSQAPKLLFHYYDKDFNNEADTPDNFQSRRPNTSFCFLDIRSPGLGDTAMYLCATSRDQAGEGDEQFFGPGTRLTVL.

This chain connects TRBV19 to TRBJ2-7, with a tentative D call TRBD1 (6 bases). The CDR3 extends over 16 amino acids. CDR1 and CDR2 from the germline V gene are LNHDA and SQIVND (reference sequence). V was clipped by 3 bases and J by 1 base, with 16 bases between them. In DNA form, the CDR3 reads TGTGCCAGTAGTATTACAGGACAGCGGAGTTCCTACGAGCAGTACTTC. Amino acids: CASSITGQRSSYEQYF.

The V gene is TRBV6-8, the J gene TRBJ1-2, with no clear D. CDR1 MNHGY and CDR2 SAAAGT come from the germline V gene. Trimming took off 6 bases at V and 4 bases at J, with 12 bases between the two ends. This CDR3 contains 13 residues. The DNA for the CDR3 is TGTGCCAGCAGCCCACCCGGGTTCTATGGCTACACCTTC. This sequence encodes CASSPPGFYGYTF.

The chain carries TRBV14 and TRBJ2-5; D call uncertain. From germline, CDR1 is SGHDN and CDR2 FVKESK. With 4 bases removed from V and 8 bases from J, the gap between germline ends came to 8 bases. The CDR3 covers 11 residues. The CDR3 bases are TGTGCCAGCAGCCCTGGGATAACCCAGTACTTC. It is translated as CASSPGITQYF. The full variable domain, with the rest looked up from reference TRBV14 and TRBJ2-5, is EAGVTQFPSHSVIEKGQTVTLRCDPISGHDNLYWYRRVMGKEIKFLLHFVKESKQDESGMPNNRFLAERTGGTYSTLKVQPAELEDSGVYFCASSPGITQYFGPGTRLLVL.

This clone was detected only a few times. The CDR3 DNA reads TGTGCCAGCAGCTTAGAAAGCCAGGGGACTGGCTACACCTTC. This codes for CASSLESQGTGYTF. The chain uses TRBV11-3 and TRBJ1-2, with a weak D call TRBD1 (6 bases). The V gene's germline CDR1 is SGHNT and CDR2 YENEEA. V was cut by 0 bases and J by 7 bases, with 12 bases left in between. The CDR3 totals 14 residues.